The table lists the clone carrying this T cell receptor beta chain with many counts. Antigen unknown. This CDR3 region has 13 residues. V was trimmed by 4 bases and J by 9 bases, leaving 16 bases between them. The germline V gene has CDR1 SGHRS and CDR2 YFSETQ. This entry comes from a study of neurological immune-mediated disorders. Study observations and caveats: Multiple sclerosis patients had less TCR clonal expansion than even healthy controls, unlike HTLV-1-associated myelopathy. Phylogenetic grouping assigned the repertoires of 18 of 34 multiple sclerosis patients to one related-CDR3 cluster, which constitutes a possible signature.

MiXCR, applied by TCRdb to the 5' RACE reads, yields one record per CDR3 protein. The profile shows tens of thousands of distinct CDR3 sequences, 4.5% to 7% of them singletons. Sorted libraries were made with about 1 million CD4+ or CD8+ T cells. Sample: CD4+ T cells from blood. This TCR was sampled from a woman between 18 and 30 years old with multiple sclerosis. V and J are TRBV5-1 and TRBJ2-5; D may be TRBD1 or TRBD2 (5 bases each). The CDR3 sequence is CASSTTRVGAQYF. The DNA of the CDR3 is TGCGCCAGCAGCACCACGAGGGTAGGGGCCCAGTACTTC.